This entry is about one TCR beta chain. The data were obtained in a study of control samples from healthy donors and cancer patients. In germline, CDR1 is LNHDA, CDR2 SQIVND (reference sequence). V lost 5 bases to trimming and J lost 6 bases, with 13 bases between them. CDR3 length equals 13 residues. Here immunoSEQ multiplex PCR was the method, and the copy in TCRdb shows in-frame clones only, minus some. The sample records about 130,000 clones, roughly 94% being singletons. Sequenced sample: PBMCs. This receptor was obtained from a man in his sixties with colorectal cancer. The V and J genes are TRBV19 and TRBJ1-2; a weak D match, TRBD1 (6 bases). CDR3 amino acids: CASSVTGYNGYTF. As DNA, the CDR3 is TGTGCCAGTAGTGTTACAGGGTATAATGGCTACACCTTC. The full variable domain, in which reference TRBV19 and TRBJ1-2 provide the parts outside the CDR3, is DGGITQSPKYLFRKEGQNVTLSCEQNLNHDAMYWYRQDPGQGLRLIYYSQIVNDFQKGDIAEGYSVSREKKESFPLTVTSAQKNPTAFYLCASSVTGYNGYTFGSGTRLTVV.